This T cell receptor (beta chain) was sequenced during a study of identical twins. TCRdb recomputed calls from the 5' RACE reads with MiXCR, one row per CDR3 protein. The data show roughly 1,500,000 distinct CDR3 sequences, under 35% seen once. The CDR3 loop spans 15 amino acids. Germline CDR1 reads ENHRY; CDR2 reads SYGVKD. Between the trimmed V and J ends, which lost 3 bases and 0 bases, there was a span of 12 bases. The V and J genes are TRBV10-3 and TRBJ2-7, with D maybe TRBD1 (5 bases). Source material: cord blood. The clonotype comes from a newborn girl in good health. CDR3 sequence reads: CAISERVQGSYEQYF. In DNA form, the CDR3 reads TGTGCCATCAGTGAAAGGGTCCAGGGCTCCTACGAGCAGTACTTC.